Shown below are 27 T cell receptor beta chains from a single sample sequenced in a study of blood T cell repertoires in COVID-19 (dated by TCRdb to about 2020). Preparation of the library involved the immunoSEQ multiplex PCR assay. The table comes from immuneACCESS by way of TCRdb, which keeps in-frame sequences with V and J called. Part of the clones is missing from these tables; in studies checked, under half for an unresolved V gene and the rest for unknown reasons. The sample table shows 150,000 or so clones, and around 83% are seen once. Around 8.5% of the sample is taken by the ten largest. Sequencing was carried out using peripheral blood. The source is a woman aged 60-75 years with acute or convalescent COVID-19.

The chain recombines TRBV28 with TRBJ2-7, with unresolved D. CDR3 size: 13 residues. Trimming left V 5 bases short and J 3 bases short, with 11 bases between. CDR1 is MDHEN, CDR2 SYDVKM, per germline. In DNA form, the CDR3 reads TGTGCCAGCAGTCGACTGTCTGGCTACGAGCAGTACTTC. Encoded protein: CASSRLSGYEQYF.

The genes are TRBV6-1 and TRBJ2-3, with D maybe TRBD2 (5 bases). CDR1 and CDR2 (germline): MNHNS, SASEGT. The CDR3 extends over 15 amino acids. V shed 1 base and J shed 1 base, with 9 bases lying between them. CDR3 coding DNA: TGTGCCAGCAGTGAAGGAGGACTTCGCACAGATACGCAGTATTTT. Amino acid sequence: CASSEGGLRTDTQYF.

V is TRBV20-1 and J is TRBJ1-6; tentatively, D is TRBD1 (6 bases). V was cut by 3 bases and J by 9 bases, with 12 bases left in between. Germline V CDR1 and CDR2: DFQATT, SNEGSKA (reference sequence). The CDR3 sequence is 13 residues long. This CDR3 is CSASRTEFSPLHF. DNA of the CDR3: TGCAGTGCTAGTAGGACAGAATTTTCACCCCTCCACTTT.

The chain recombines TRBV28 with TRBJ2-7; D unresolved. The V and J ends lost 1 base and 6 bases respectively, with 7 bases between them. The CDR3 runs to 12 residues. Germline V lookup: CDR1 MDHEN, CDR2 SYDVKM. For the CDR3, the DNA is TGTGCCAGCAGTTTATTCCCCGGCGAGCAGTACTTC. It translates to CASSLFPGEQYF.

The J gene is TRBJ2-1, the V gene TRBV2, with D uncertain. The CDR3 is 17 amino acids. In germline, CDR1 is SNHLY, CDR2 FYNNEI. The V and J ends lost 5 bases and 2 bases respectively, with 19 bases between them. The CDR3, as DNA: TGTGCCAGCAGTACGGCTGAAGCGTCCCTCACCTACAATGAGCAGTTCTTC. Its protein is CASSTAEASLTYNEQFF. Variable domain in full (rest from reference TRBV2 and TRBJ2-1): EPEVTQTPSHQVTQMGQEVILRCVPISNHLYFYWYRQILGQKVEFLVSFYNNEISEKSEIFDDQFSVERPDGSNFTLKIRSTKLEDSAMYFCASSTAEASLTYNEQFFGPGTRLTVL.

The V gene is TRBV7-9, the J gene TRBJ1-4; D is unclear. Per germline, CDR1 SEHNR and CDR2 FQNEAQ (reference sequence). V shed 5 bases and J shed 0 bases, with 10 bases lying between them. CDR3 length equals 15 residues. The CDR3 region has the DNA TGTGCCAGCAGCCCGGACGGGGCAACTAATGAAAAACTGTTTTTT. Amino acids: CASSPDGATNEKLFF.

V and J are TRBV6-2 or TRBV6-3 and TRBJ1-2; a weak D match, TRBD1 (5 bases). CDR3 length: 15 residues. From germline, CDR1 is MNHEY and CDR2 SVGEGT. V was clipped by 2 bases and J by 4 bases, with 14 bases between them. Here the CDR3 reads CASSYRAGPTYGYTF. Here the CDR3 DNA reads TGTGCCAGCAGTTACCGGGCAGGGCCTACCTATGGCTACACCTTC.

The sample holds one count of this clone. The chain uses TRBV2 and TRBJ2-5; perhaps TRBD2 as D (5 bases). The CDR3 has 14 residues. V was trimmed by 6 bases and J by 7 bases, leaving 18 bases between them. The germline V gene has CDR1 SNHLY and CDR2 FYNNEI. The CDR3 coding sequence is TGTGCCAGCAGGGTTATGAGTGGCGAGGGGACCCAGTACTTC. As protein: CASRVMSGEGTQYF.

The chain has TRBV28 and TRBJ2-1, with D unclear. CDR1 is MDHEN and CDR2 is SYDVKM in the germline V gene. Trimming cost V 7 bases and J 2 bases, with 15 bases left between them. The CDR3 contains 15 residues. The CDR3 reads CASTLGGFTYNEQFF. CDR3 DNA sequence: TGTGCCAGCACCCTCGGTGGTTTTACCTACAATGAGCAGTTCTTC.

This clone was detected only once. The rearrangement joins TRBV7-9 to TRBJ1-2; 9 positions match TRBD1. The junction had 8 bases not matched to a gene; V was cut back by 5 bases and J by 7 bases. Germline V gives CDR1 SEHNR, CDR2 FQNEAQ (reference sequence). CDR3 size: 14 residues. As DNA, the CDR3 is TGTGCCAGCAGCCCCGGACAGGGGAGAACTGGCTACACCTTC. It is translated as CASSPGQGRTGYTF.

This clone appeared a single time. The V call is TRBV6-5, the J call TRBJ2-1, with D perhaps TRBD1 (6 bases). V was trimmed by 0 bases and J by 2 bases, leaving 11 bases between them. Germline CDR1 MNHEY, CDR2 SVGAGI. This CDR3 region has 16 residues. In nucleotides, the CDR3 is TGTGCCAGCAGTTACTCAGGGGGTGCCACCTACAATGAGCAGTTCTTC. Residues: CASSYSGGATYNEQFF.

The chain uses TRBV19 and TRBJ1-2; TRBD1 agrees at 10 bases. This CDR3 has 15 amino acids. V lost 5 bases to trimming and J lost 4 bases; unmatched junction nucleotides: 7. Germline CDR1 and CDR2: LNHDA and SQIVND (reference sequence). In nucleotides, the CDR3 is TGTGCCAGTAGTGCGGGACAGGGGTTGATCTATGGCTACACCTTC. This codes for CASSAGQGLIYGYTF.

This chain uses TRBV29-1 with TRBJ1-4; no firm D call. V shed 6 bases and J shed 5 bases, with 13 bases lying between them. The germline gives CDR1 SQVTM, CDR2 ANQGSEA. This CDR3 spans 13 amino acids. The CDR3 DNA follows: TGCAGCGTGGGAGAGTCTCTCAATGAAAAACTGTTTTTT. Its translation is CSVGESLNEKLFF.

The V gene is TRBV7-9, the J gene TRBJ2-3; perhaps TRBD2 as D (5 bases). The germline V and J ends were trimmed by 3 bases and 5 bases, with 15 bases remaining between them. The germline gives CDR1 SEHNR, CDR2 FQNEAQ (reference sequence). This CDR3 comprises 15 residues. The CDR3 loop reads CASSFMERLQDTQYF. CDR3 DNA sequence: TGTGCCAGCAGCTTTATGGAGCGGCTTCAAGATACGCAGTATTTT.

This clone showed up just a few times. The chain joins TRBV19 to TRBJ2-3, with TRBD2 as a possible D gene (6 bases). Germline CDR1 LNHDA, CDR2 SQIVND (reference sequence). V dropped 7 bases and J dropped 2 bases, with 13 bases sitting between them. The CDR3 has 14 amino acids. CDR3 sequence: CASTGRGITDTQYF. DNA for the CDR3: TGTGCCAGTACTGGGCGGGGAATCACAGATACGCAGTATTTT. Complete variable domain (other parts from reference TRBV19 and TRBJ2-3): DGGITQSPKYLFRKEGQNVTLSCEQNLNHDAMYWYRQDPGQGLRLIYYSQIVNDFQKGDIAEGYSVSREKKESFPLTVTSAQKNPTAFYLCASTGRGITDTQYFGPGTRLTVL.

The rearrangement uses TRBV7-6 and TRBJ2-7; 12 bases are shared with TRBD2. This CDR3 comprises 19 residues. In germline, CDR1 is SGHVS, CDR2 FNYEAQ. Losses at the gene ends were 4 bases for V and 1 base for J; bases not matched to a gene: 14. CDR3 protein: CASSSLPGLAGSPSYEQYF. The CDR3 DNA sequence: TGTGCCAGCAGCTCCCTCCCGGGACTAGCGGGCTCGCCTTCCTACGAGCAGTACTTC.

The V call is TRBV11-3, the J call TRBJ1-1, with D maybe TRBD1 (5 bases). V was trimmed by 4 bases and J by 4 bases, leaving 13 bases between them. Germline V lookup: CDR1 SGHNT, CDR2 YENEEA. The CDR3 has 14 residues. CDR3 in amino acids: CASSSLQGGTEAFF. DNA of the CDR3: TGTGCCAGCAGCTCACTCCAGGGCGGCACTGAAGCTTTCTTT.

The chain uses TRBV20-1 and TRBJ1-5, with TRBD1 as a possible D gene (6 bases). Deletions cut 3 bases from V and 7 bases from J, with 16 bases between. Per the germline V gene, CDR1 is DFQATT and CDR2 is SNEGSKA (reference sequence). The CDR3 runs 14 residues. The CDR3 spells CSASGGGAEQPQHF. The CDR3 nucleotides read TGCAGTGCTAGTGGCGGGGGCGCCGAGCAGCCCCAGCATTTT.

J is TRBJ1-1 and V is TRBV18, with D maybe TRBD1 (6 bases). The V end was cut by 2 bases, the J end by 0 bases, with 10 bases between. The CDR3 is 15 residues long. Germline V gene sequence: CDR1 KGHSH, CDR2 LQKENI. The CDR3 loop is CASSPMDSMNTEAFF. As DNA, the CDR3 is TGTGCCAGCTCACCAATGGACAGTATGAACACTGAAGCTTTCTTT.

The V gene is TRBV11-3, the J gene TRBJ2-7; 9 bases align to TRBD1. Germline-derived CDR1 and CDR2 are SGHNT and YENEEA. The CDR3 is 15 residues long. With V trimmed by 1 base and J by 1 base, 2 bases remained unmatched. CDR3 loop: CASSLVGTGSYEQYF. The CDR3 bases are TGTGCCAGCAGCTTAGTAGGGACAGGGTCCTACGAGCAGTACTTC.

The CDR3 DNA sequence: TGTGCCTGGAGTAAGACTAGCGTTCAAAACACAGATACGCAGTATTTT. It encodes CAWSKTSVQNTDTQYF. The chain carries TRBV30 and TRBJ2-3, with 8 positions matching TRBD2. Germline loops: CDR1 GTSNPN, CDR2 SVGIG (reference sequence). CDR3 size: 16 residues. Unmatched junction bases numbered 9, after V lost 2 bases and J lost 2 bases.

The CDR3 DNA is TGTGCCAGCAGCGTAGGTGGCAGTAATTCACCCCTCCACTTT. Its protein is CASSVGGSNSPLHF. V is TRBV9 and J is TRBJ1-6, with D unresolved. Trimming stripped 0 bases from V and 6 bases from J, with 7 bases between. This CDR3 comprises 14 residues. Germline V gene data show CDR1 as SGDLS and CDR2 as YYNGEE.

As concerns this clone: Other DNA variants within this sample encode the same CDR3. This rearrangement joins TRBV7-8 to TRBJ2-3; possible D gene TRBD2, 5 bases. Germline loops: CDR1 SGHVS, CDR2 FQNEAQ. The CDR3 length is 13 residues. Trimming took 3 bases from V and 3 from J, leaving 7 bases between them. In DNA, the CDR3 is TGTGCCAGCAGCTTGGGCGGGACAGATACGCAGTATTTT. Translation gives CASSLGGTDTQYF.

This clone occurred once. This rearrangement joins TRBV12-3 or TRBV12-4 to TRBJ1-1, with no clear D. Trimming removed 2 bases from V and 8 bases from J, with 12 bases in between. This CDR3 has 13 amino acids. The CDR3 reads CASSLSLPREAFF. CDR3 nucleotide sequence: TGTGCCAGCAGTTTAAGTCTTCCGCGGGAAGCTTTCTTT.

The V call is TRBV27, the J call TRBJ1-6; 9 positions agree with TRBD1. This CDR3 has 15 residues. Germline CDR1 is MNHEY and CDR2 is SMNVEV (reference sequence). Trimming cost V 6 bases and J 7 bases; bases outside gene matches: 7. CDR3 loop: CASRPWDRENSPLHF. CDR3 in DNA: TGTGCCAGCAGGCCATGGGACAGGGAAAATTCACCCCTCCACTTT.

This clone was seen a few times. The chain combines TRBV24-1 with TRBJ2-3; 8 bases map to TRBD1. The CDR3 totals 14 residues. CDR1 and CDR2 from the germline V gene are KGHDR and SFDVKD. Unmatched junction bases numbered 7, after V lost 12 bases and J lost 0 bases. CDR3 sequence: CAAQGASSTDTQYF. As DNA, the CDR3 is TGTGCCGCCCAGGGGGCCTCTAGCACAGATACGCAGTATTTT.

This chain links TRBV19 with TRBJ1-1; D ambiguous. The CDR3 sequence is 14 residues long. V was clipped by 0 bases and J by 1 base, with 6 bases between them. Germline CDR1 and CDR2: LNHDA and SQIVND (reference sequence). For the CDR3, the DNA is TGTGCCAGTAGTATAGATATGAGGAACACTGAAGCTTTCTTT. Its protein product is CASSIDMRNTEAFF.